This record looks at one T cell receptor beta chain sequence and its context. The data originate from a study of blood T cells in healthy people across ages. Sample-barcoded 5' priming and a J-beta primer mix drove a second PCR of 7 to 11 cycles. TCRdb called the 5' RACE reads again in MiXCR, with one record for every CDR3 protein. The sample consists of 800,000 to 950,000 distinct CDR3 sequences, approximately 32% of them appearing once. CDR1 SGHTA and CDR2 FQGNSA come from the germline V gene. The V end lost 4 bases, the J end lost 1 base, and 15 bases lay between the germline ends. CDR3 size: 16 residues. The same data also went into a second study, on T cells of mothers and their children.

V usage is TRBV7-2 and J usage is TRBJ2-3, with D possibly matching TRBD2 (6 bases). This TCR derives from a middle-aged woman in good health. The sample was blood. The CDR3 sequence is CASSSNVGSGTDTQYF. The DNA of the CDR3 is TGTGCCAGCAGCTCCAACGTCGGGAGCGGCACAGATACGCAGTATTTT. Drawing the rest from reference TRBV7-2 and TRBJ2-3, the complete variable domain is GAGVSQSPSNKVTEKGKDVELRCDPISGHTALYWYRQSLGQGLEFLIYFQGNSAPDKSGLPSDRFSAERTGGSVSTLTIQRTQQEDSAVYLCASSSNVGSGTDTQYFGPGTRLTVL.